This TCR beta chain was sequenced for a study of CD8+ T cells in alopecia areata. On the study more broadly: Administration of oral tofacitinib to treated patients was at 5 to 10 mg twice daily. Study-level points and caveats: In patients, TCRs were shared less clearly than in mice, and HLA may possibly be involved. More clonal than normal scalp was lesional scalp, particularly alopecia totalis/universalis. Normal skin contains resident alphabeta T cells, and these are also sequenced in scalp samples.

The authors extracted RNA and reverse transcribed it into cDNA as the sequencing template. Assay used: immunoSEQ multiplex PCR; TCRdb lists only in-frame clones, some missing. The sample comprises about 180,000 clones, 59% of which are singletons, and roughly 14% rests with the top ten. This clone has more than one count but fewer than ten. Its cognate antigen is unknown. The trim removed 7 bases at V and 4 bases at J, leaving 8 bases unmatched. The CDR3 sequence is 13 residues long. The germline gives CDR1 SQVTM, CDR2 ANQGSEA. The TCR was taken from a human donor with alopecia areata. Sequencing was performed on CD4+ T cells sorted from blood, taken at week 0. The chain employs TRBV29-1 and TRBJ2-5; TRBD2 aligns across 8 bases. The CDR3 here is CSGLRGGRETQYF. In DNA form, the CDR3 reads TGCAGCGGCCTGCGCGGGGGGAGAGAGACCCAGTACTTC.